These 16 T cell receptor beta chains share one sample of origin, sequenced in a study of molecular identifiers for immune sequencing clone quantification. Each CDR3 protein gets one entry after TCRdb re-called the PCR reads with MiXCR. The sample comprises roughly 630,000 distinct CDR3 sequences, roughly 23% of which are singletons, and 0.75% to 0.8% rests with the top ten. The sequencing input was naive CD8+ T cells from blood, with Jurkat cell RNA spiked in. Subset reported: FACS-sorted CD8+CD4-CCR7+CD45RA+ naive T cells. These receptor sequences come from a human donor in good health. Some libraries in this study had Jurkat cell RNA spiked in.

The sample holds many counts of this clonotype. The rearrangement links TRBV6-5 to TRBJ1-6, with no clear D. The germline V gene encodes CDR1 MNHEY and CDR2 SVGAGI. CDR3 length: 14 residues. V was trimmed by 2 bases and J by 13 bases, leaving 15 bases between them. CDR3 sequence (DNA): TGTGCCAGCAGTTACGGTCCTTCGTCGGGGCCCCTCCACTTT. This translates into CASSYGPSSGPLHF.

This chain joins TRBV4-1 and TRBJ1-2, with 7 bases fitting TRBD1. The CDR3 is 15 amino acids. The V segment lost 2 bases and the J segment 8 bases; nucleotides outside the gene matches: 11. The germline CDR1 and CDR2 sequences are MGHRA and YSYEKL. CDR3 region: CASSQSSQGGRGYTF. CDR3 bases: TGCGCCAGCAGCCAATCATCGCAGGGGGGTAGGGGCTACACCTTC.

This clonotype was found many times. This chain's CDR3 is CAWSVLAASTDTQYF. The DNA of the CDR3 is TGTGCCTGGAGTGTACTAGCGGCTAGCACAGATACGCAGTATTTT. The V and J genes are TRBV30 and TRBJ2-3, with 8 bases that match TRBD2. The CDR3 runs to 15 residues. Unmatched junction bases numbered 2, after V lost 0 bases and J lost 0 bases. The V gene's germline CDR1 is GTSNPN and CDR2 SVGIG (reference sequence).

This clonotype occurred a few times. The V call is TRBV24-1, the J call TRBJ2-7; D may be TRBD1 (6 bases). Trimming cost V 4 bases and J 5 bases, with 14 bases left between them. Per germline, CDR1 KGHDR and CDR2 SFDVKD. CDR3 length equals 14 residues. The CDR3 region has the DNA TGTGCCACCAGTGACCCCGGACAGTCCGACGAGCAGTACTTC. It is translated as CATSDPGQSDEQYF.

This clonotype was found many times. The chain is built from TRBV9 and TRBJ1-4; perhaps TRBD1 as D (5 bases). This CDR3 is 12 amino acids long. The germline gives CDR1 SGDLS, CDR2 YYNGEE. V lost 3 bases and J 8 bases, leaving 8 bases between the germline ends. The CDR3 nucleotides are TGTGCCAGCAGCGCAGGGAACGAAAAACTGTTTTTT. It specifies CASSAGNEKLFF.

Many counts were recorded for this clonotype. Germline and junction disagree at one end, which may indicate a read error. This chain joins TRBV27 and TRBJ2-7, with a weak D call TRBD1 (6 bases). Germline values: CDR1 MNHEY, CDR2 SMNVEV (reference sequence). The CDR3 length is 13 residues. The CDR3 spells CASSFQGTYEQYF. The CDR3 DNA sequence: TGTGCCAGTAGTTTCCAGGGGACCTACGAGCAGTACTTC.

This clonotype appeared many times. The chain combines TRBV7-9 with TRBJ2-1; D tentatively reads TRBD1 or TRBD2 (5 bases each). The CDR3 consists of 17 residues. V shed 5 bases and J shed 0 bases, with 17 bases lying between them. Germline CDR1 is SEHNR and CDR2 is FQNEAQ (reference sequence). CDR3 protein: CASSPGTTESSYNEQFF. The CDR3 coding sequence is TGTGCCAGCAGCCCGGGGACGACGGAAAGCTCCTACAATGAGCAGTTCTTC. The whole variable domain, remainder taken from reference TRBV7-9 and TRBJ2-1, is DTGVSQNPRHKITKRGQNVTFRCDPISEHNRLYWYRQTLGQGPEFLTYFQNEAQLEKSRLLSDRFSAERPKGSFSTLEIQRTEQGDSAMYLCASSPGTTESSYNEQFFGPGTRLTVL.

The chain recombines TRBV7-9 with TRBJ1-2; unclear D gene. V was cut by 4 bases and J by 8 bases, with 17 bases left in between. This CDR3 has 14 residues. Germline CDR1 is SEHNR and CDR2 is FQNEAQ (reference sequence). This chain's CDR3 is CASSYPQTGYGYTF. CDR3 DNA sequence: TGTGCCAGCAGCTATCCTCAAACGGGGTACGGCTACACCTTC.

This CDR3 is CSVESTSSYNEQFF. The CDR3 DNA is TGCAGCGTTGAATCGACTAGCTCCTACAATGAGCAGTTCTTC. The V call is TRBV29-1, the J call TRBJ2-1; TRBD2 might be the D (6 bases). Deletions cut 2 bases from V and 0 bases from J, with 8 bases between. This CDR3 has 14 residues. Germline loops: CDR1 SQVTM, CDR2 ANQGSEA.

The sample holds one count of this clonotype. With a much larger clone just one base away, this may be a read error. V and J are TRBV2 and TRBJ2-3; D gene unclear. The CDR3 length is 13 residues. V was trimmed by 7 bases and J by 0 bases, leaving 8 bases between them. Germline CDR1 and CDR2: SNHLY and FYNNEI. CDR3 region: CASIGWSTDTQYF. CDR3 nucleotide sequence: TGTGCCAGCATCGGCTGGAGCACAGATACGCAGTATTTT. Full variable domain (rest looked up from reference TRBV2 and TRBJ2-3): EPEVTQTPSHQVTQMGQEVILRCVPISNHLYFYWYRQILGQKVEFLVSFYNNEISEKSEIFDDQFSVERPDGSNFTLKIRSTKLEDSAMYFCASIGWSTDTQYFGPGTRLTVL.

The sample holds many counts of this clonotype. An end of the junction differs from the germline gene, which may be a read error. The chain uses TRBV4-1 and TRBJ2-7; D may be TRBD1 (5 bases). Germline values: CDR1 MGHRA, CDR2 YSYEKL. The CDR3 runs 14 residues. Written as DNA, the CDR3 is TGTGCCAGCAGCCAGGGCCAGGGCCTCTACGAGCAGTACTTC. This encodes CASSQGQGLYEQYF.

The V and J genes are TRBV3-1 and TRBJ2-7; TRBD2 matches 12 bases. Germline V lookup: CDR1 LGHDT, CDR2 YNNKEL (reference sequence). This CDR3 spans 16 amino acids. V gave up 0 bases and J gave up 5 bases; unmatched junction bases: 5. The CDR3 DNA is TGTGCCAGCAGCCAAGATGAAGGACTAGCGGGAAACGAGCAGTACTTC. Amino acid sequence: CASSQDEGLAGNEQYF.

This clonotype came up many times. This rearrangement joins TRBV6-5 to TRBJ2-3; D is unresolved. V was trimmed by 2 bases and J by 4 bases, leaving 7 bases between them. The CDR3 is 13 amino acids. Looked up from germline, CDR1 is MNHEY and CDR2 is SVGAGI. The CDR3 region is CASSYIHADTQYF. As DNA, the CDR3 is TGTGCCAGCAGTTACATCCACGCAGATACGCAGTATTTT.

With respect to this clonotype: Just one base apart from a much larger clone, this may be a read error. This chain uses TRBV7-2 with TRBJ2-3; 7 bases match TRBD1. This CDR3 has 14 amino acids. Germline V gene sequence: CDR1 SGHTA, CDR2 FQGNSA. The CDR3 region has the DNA TGTGCCAGCAGCACGAGACAGGGCACAGATGCGCAGTATTTT. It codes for CASSTRQGTDAQYF.

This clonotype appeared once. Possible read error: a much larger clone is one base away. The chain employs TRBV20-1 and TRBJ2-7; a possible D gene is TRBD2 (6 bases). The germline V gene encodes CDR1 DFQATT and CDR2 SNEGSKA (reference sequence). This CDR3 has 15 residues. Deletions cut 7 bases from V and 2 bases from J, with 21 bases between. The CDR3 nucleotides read TGCAGTGTTTCCCCGAGGGCCCCGGGGGCCTACGAGCAGTACTTC. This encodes CSVSPRAPGAYEQYF.

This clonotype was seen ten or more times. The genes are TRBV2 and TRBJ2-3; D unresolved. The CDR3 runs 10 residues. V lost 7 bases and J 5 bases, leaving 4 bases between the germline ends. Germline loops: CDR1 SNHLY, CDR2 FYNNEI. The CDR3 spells CASIQDTQYF. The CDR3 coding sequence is TGTGCCAGCATTCAAGATACGCAGTATTTT.